These 5 T cell receptor beta chains share one sample of origin, sequenced in a study of T cell responses to AZD1222 COVID-19 vaccine. TCRdb's table, derived via immunoSEQ multiplex PCR, lists solely in-frame clones and lacks some. This sample has around 140,000 clones, with roughly 90% found just once. Sequenced here: peripheral blood, sampled on day 0 of AZD1222 vaccination. These receptor sequences come from an adult in good health.

The CDR3 region is CASSIEGDRVSAEAFF. The CDR3 region has the DNA TGTGCCAGTAGTATAGAGGGGGACAGGGTGTCGGCTGAAGCTTTCTTT. The V and J genes are TRBV19 and TRBJ1-1; 9 bases are shared with TRBD1. The V gene end was trimmed by 0 bases and the J gene end by 6 bases; junction bases not matched to a gene: 8. Germline CDR1 LNHDA, CDR2 SQIVND (reference sequence). The CDR3 consists of 16 residues.

The chain carries TRBV4-1 and TRBJ1-1, with D unresolved. Trimming stripped 4 bases from V and 1 base from J, with 16 bases between. The CDR3 spans 16 residues. The germline gives CDR1 MGHRA, CDR2 YSYEKL. The CDR3 region has the DNA TGCGCCAGCAGCCTTTCTACCGTGGCTTCGAACACTGAAGCTTTCTTT. The encoded protein is CASSLSTVASNTEAFF.

The V call is TRBV7-9, the J call TRBJ1-2; the match to TRBD1 covers 11 bases. This CDR3 region has 18 residues. Trimming took 5 bases from V and 2 from J; bases not matched to a gene: 13. CDR1 is SEHNR and CDR2 is FQNEAQ in the germline V gene (reference sequence). The CDR3 here is CASSPPTGTGGANYGYTF. The DNA for the CDR3 is TGTGCCAGCAGCCCTCCTACCGGGACAGGGGGAGCAAACTATGGCTACACCTTC. The full variable domain, its missing parts supplied by reference TRBV7-9 and TRBJ1-2, is DTGVSQNPRHKITKRGQNVTFRCDPISEHNRLYWYRQTLGQGPEFLTYFQNEAQLEKSRLLSDRFSAERPKGSFSTLEIQRTEQGDSAMYLCASSPPTGTGGANYGYTFGSGTRLTVV.

The chain recombines TRBV30 with TRBJ2-7; D remains ambiguous. Trimming took off 2 bases at V and 2 bases at J, with 10 bases between the two ends. The CDR3 runs to 13 residues. Germline V gene lookup returns CDR1 GTSNPN and CDR2 SVGIG (reference sequence). In nucleotides, the CDR3 is TGTGCCTGGAGTCCCCCTCTCCCCTACGAGCAGTACTTC. Protein product: CAWSPPLPYEQYF.

The CDR3 DNA follows: TGCGCCAGCAGCTTACCTGACAGCCCCTACGAGCAGTACTTC. It encodes CASSLPDSPYEQYF. This rearrangement joins TRBV5-1 to TRBJ2-7; D possibly corresponds to TRBD1 (5 bases). Trimming took 2 bases from V and 2 from J, leaving 11 bases between them. Germline V lookup: CDR1 SGHRS, CDR2 YFSETQ. This CDR3 comprises 14 residues. Drawing the rest from reference TRBV5-1 and TRBJ2-7, the complete variable domain is KAGVTQTPRYLIKTRGQQVTLSCSPISGHRSVSWYQQTPGQGLQFLFEYFSETQRNKGNFPGRFSGRQFSNSRSEMNVSTLELGDSALYLCASSLPDSPYEQYFGPGTRLTVT.